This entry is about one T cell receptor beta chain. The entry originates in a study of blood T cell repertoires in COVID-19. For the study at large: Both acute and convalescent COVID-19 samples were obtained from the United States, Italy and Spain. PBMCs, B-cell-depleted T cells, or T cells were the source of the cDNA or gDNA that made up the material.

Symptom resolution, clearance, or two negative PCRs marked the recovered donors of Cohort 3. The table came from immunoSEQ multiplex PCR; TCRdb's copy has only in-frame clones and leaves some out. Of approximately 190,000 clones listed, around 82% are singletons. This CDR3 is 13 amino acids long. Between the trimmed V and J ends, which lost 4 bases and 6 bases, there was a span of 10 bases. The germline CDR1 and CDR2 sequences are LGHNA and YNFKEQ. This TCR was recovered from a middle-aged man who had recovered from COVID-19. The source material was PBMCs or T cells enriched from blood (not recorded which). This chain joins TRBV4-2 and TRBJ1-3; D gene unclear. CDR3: CASSPLELNTIYF. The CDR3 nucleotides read TGTGCCAGCAGCCCCCTCGAGTTAAACACCATATATTTT.